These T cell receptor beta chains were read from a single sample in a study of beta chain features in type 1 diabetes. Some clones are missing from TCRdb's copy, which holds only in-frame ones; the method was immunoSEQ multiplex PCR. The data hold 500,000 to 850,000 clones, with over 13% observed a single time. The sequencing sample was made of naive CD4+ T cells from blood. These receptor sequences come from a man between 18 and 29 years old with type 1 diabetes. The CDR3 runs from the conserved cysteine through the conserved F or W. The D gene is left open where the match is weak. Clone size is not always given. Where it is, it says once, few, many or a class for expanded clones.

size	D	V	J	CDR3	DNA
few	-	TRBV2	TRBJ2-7	CASSGQLTYEQYF	TGTGCCAGCAGTGGACAACTTACCTACGAGCAGTACTTC
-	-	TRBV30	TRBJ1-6	CAWMGYGDSPLHF	TGTGCCTGGATGGGCTATGGGGATTCACCCCTCCACTTT
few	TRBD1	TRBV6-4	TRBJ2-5	CASSRLPRGQGPAETQYF	TGTGCCAGCAGTCGACTACCGAGGGGACAGGGGCCGGCAGAGACCCAGTACTTC
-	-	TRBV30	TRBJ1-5	CAWSPNQPQHF	TGTGCCTGGAGTCCAAACCAGCCCCAGCATTTT
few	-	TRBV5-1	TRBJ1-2	CASSLGSSYGYTF	TGCGCCAGCAGCTTGGGCAGCTCCTATGGCTACACCTTC
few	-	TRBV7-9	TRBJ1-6	CASSLEGGGEGSPLHF	TGTGCCAGCAGCTTAGAAGGAGGGGGAGAAGGTTCACCCCTCCACTTT
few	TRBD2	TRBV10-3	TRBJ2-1	CAISEQGSGRLNEQFF	TGTGCCATCAGTGAGCAGGGTAGCGGGCGACTCAATGAGCAGTTCTTC
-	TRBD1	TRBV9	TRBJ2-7	CASSVRDRGYEQYF	TGTGCCAGCAGCGTCAGGGACAGGGGTTACGAGCAGTACTTC
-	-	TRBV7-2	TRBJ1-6	CASSSIGRRGDNSPLHF	TGTGCCAGCAGCTCGATTGGGAGGAGGGGGGATAATTCACCCCTCCACTTT
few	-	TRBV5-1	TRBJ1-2	CASSLVGVLPGGYTF	TGCGCCAGCAGCTTGGTGGGGGTCCTACCGGGTGGCTACACCTTC
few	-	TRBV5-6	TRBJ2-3	CASSFQAGGADTQYF	TGTGCCAGCAGCTTTCAGGCAGGTGGAGCAGATACGCAGTATTTT
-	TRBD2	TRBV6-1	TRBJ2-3	CASSDSTLADHTDTQYF	TGTGCCAGCAGTGATTCCACTCTAGCGGACCACACAGATACGCAGTATTTT
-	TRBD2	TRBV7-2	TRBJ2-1	CASSSAGTSGYNEQFF	TGTGCCAGCAGCTCGGCCGGGACTAGCGGTTACAATGAGCAGTTCTTC
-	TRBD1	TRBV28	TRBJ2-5	CASSLYRGMETQYF	TGTGCCAGCAGTTTATACAGGGGGATGGAGACCCAGTACTTC
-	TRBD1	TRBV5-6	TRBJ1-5	CASSPRQGSNQPQHF	TGTGCCAGCAGCCCTCGACAGGGAAGCAATCAGCCCCAGCATTTT
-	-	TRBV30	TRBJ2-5	CACPTDGSRGQYF	TGTGCCTGCCCGACAGACGGATCGAGGGGCCAGTACTTC
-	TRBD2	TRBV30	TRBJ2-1	CAWTPGLAGARDEQFF	TGTGCCTGGACCCCGGGTCTAGCGGGAGCTAGGGATGAGCAGTTCTTC
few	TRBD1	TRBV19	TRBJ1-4	CASTWTGGAEKLFF	TGTGCCAGTACCTGGACAGGGGGTGCTGAAAAACTGTTTTTT
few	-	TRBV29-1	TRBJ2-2	CSTRVLENTGELFF	TGCAGCACCCGGGTCCTCGAGAACACCGGGGAGCTGTTTTTT
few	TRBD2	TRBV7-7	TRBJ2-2	CASSSTLAGRYTGELFF	TGTGCTAGCAGCTCAACCTTAGCGGGGAGATACACCGGGGAGCTGTTTTTT
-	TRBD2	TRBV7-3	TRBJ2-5	CASSPRSAGVGETQYF	TGTGCCAGCAGCCCCCGAAGCGCGGGGGTGGGAGAGACCCAGTACTTC
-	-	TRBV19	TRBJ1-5	CASSIAERGQPQHF	TGTGCCAGTAGTATCGCAGAGAGGGGTCAGCCCCAGCATTTT
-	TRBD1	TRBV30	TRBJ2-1	CAWSGTATGTVTLGYNEQFF	TGTGCCTGGAGTGGGACAGCGACAGGGACGGTCACGCTTGGCTACAATGAGCAGTTCTTC
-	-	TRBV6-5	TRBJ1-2	CASTPGAGEGVGYTF	TGTGCCAGCACCCCGGGGGCAGGGGAGGGTGTTGGCTACACCTTC
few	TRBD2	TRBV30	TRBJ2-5	CAWSVLQGLAGETQYF	TGTGCCTGGAGTGTACTTCAAGGACTAGCAGGGGAGACCCAGTACTTC
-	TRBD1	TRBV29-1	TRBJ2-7	CSVRTGGYEQYF	TGCAGCGTGAGGACAGGGGGCTACGAGCAGTACTTC